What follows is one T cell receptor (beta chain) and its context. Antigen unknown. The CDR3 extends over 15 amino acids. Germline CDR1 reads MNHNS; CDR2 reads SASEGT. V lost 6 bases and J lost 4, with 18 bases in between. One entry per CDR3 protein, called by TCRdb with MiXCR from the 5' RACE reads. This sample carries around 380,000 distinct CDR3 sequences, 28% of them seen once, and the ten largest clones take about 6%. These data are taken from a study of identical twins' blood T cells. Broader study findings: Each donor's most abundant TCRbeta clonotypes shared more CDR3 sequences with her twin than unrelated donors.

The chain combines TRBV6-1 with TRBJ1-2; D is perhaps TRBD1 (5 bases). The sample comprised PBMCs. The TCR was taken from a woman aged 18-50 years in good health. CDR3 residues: CASRSDPAQGYGYTF. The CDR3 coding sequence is TGTGCCAGCAGAAGTGACCCCGCTCAGGGCTATGGCTACACCTTC.